These 9 T cell receptor beta chains came from one sample sequenced in a study of T cell repertoires in cytomegalovirus infection. Antigens for these TCRs are unknown. Each CDR3 protein is one row after TCRdb ran MiXCR on the reads. The table includes hundreds of thousands of distinct CDR3 sequences, 31% detected once. Source: cultured CD8+ T cells from PBMCs, taken from culture after CMV antigen stimulation. The receptor source for this set is a human donor in good health (CMV status not recorded). Some clones in this sample may be carry-over from other donors' samples.

This clonotype was observed many times. CDR3 in DNA: TGTGCCAGCAGCTTAGATGGCCAGGGGGCCACTGAAGCTTTCTTT. It yields the protein CASSLDGQGATEAFF. This chain links TRBV7-2 with TRBJ1-1, with TRBD1 matching over 8 bases. The length of the CDR3 is 15 residues. Per germline, CDR1 SGHTA and CDR2 FQGNSA. Trimming at V came to 1 base and at J to 4 bases, leaving 5 bases not matched to a gene. The full variable domain, in which reference TRBV7-2 and TRBJ1-1 provide the parts outside the CDR3, is GAGVSQSPSNKVTEKGKDVELRCDPISGHTALYWYRQSLGQGLEFLIYFQGNSAPDKSGLPSDRFSAERTGGSVSTLTIQRTQQEDSAVYLCASSLDGQGATEAFFGQGTRLTVV.

This clonotype was seen a handful of times. J is TRBJ1-1 and V is TRBV4-1; no clear D gene. CDR3 size: 14 residues. The V end was cut by 0 bases, the J end by 4 bases, with 9 bases between. CDR1 MGHRA and CDR2 YSYEKL come from the germline V gene. This CDR3 reads CASSQEPGITEAFF. DNA for the CDR3: TGCGCCAGCAGCCAAGAACCCGGAATCACTGAAGCTTTCTTT.

The genes are TRBV19 and TRBJ2-1; D is unclear. Trimming removed 2 bases from V and 6 bases from J, with 8 bases in between. CDR3 size: 13 residues. Germline CDR1 and CDR2: LNHDA and SQIVND (reference sequence). The CDR3 reads CASSITPINEQFF. CDR3 DNA: TGTGCCAGTAGTATAACCCCGATCAATGAGCAGTTCTTC.

This clonotype was counted ten times or more. The V and J genes are TRBV7-9 and TRBJ2-7; the D is unclear. Germline assignment: CDR1 SEHNR and CDR2 FQNEAQ (reference sequence). This CDR3 has 14 residues. Trimming left V 4 bases short and J 5 bases short, with 15 bases between. CDR3 DNA sequence: TGTGCCAGCAGCTCAGGATCGGACGGAAACGAGCAGTACTTC. Translated: CASSSGSDGNEQYF.

V and J are TRBV6-5 and TRBJ2-3; the match to TRBD2 covers 8 bases. Germline trimming cut 7 bases from V and 4 bases from J; bases unmatched to any gene: 10. The germline gives CDR1 MNHEY, CDR2 SVGAGI. CDR3 length: 15 amino acids. As DNA, the CDR3 is TGTGCCAGCATGCCCTTCGGGGGGGCATCAGATACGCAGTATTTT. Its protein product is CASMPFGGASDTQYF.

This clonotype was detected ten times or more. The genes are TRBV7-8 and TRBJ2-5; maybe TRBD1 (6 bases). From germline, CDR1 is SGHVS and CDR2 FQNEAQ. The ends were cut back, 5 bases at V and 4 bases at J, with 17 bases in the middle. The CDR3 loop spans 15 amino acids. CDR3 nucleotides: TGTGCCAGCAGCGGAGACAGGAATAGAAGAGAGACCCAGTACTTC. The encoded protein is CASSGDRNRRETQYF.

This clonotype occurred a few times. J is TRBJ2-3 and V is TRBV7-6; no clear D gene. This CDR3 comprises 15 residues. Looked up from germline, CDR1 is SGHVS and CDR2 is FNYEAQ. V lost 0 bases to trimming and J lost 4 bases, with 11 bases between them. Here the CDR3 reads CASSLATETSDTQYF. Written as DNA, the CDR3 is TGTGCCAGCAGCTTAGCAACCGAAACATCAGATACGCAGTATTTT.

This chain links TRBV6-5 with TRBJ1-6; tentative D call: TRBD1 (6 bases). V lost 0 bases to trimming and J lost 4 bases, with 22 bases between them. CDR1 and CDR2 (germline): MNHEY, SVGAGI. The length of the CDR3 is 20 residues. For the CDR3, the DNA is TGTGCCAGCAGTTACTCCCCCCCCGGCTACGGGGGCCCATATAATTCACCCCTCCACTTT. Translating gives CASSYSPPGYGGPYNSPLHF.

The chain links TRBV12-3 or TRBV12-4 to TRBJ2-1; D might be TRBD2 (6 bases). The V end was cut by 7 bases, the J end by 4 bases, with 17 bases between. CDR3 length equals 15 residues. CDR3: CASTPEGSAYNEQFF. The CDR3 bases are TGTGCCAGCACTCCGGAGGGGTCCGCATACAATGAGCAGTTCTTC.